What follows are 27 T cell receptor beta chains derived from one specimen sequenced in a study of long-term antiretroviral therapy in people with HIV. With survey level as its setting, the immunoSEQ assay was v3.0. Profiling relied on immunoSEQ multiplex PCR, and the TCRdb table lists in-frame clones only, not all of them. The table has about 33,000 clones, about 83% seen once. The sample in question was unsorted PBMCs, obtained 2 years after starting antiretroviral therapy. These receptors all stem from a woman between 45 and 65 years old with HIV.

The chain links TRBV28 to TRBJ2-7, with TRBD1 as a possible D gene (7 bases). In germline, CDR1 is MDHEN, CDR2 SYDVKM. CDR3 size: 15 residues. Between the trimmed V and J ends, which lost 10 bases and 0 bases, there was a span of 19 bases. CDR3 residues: CATGGGGRDSYEQYF. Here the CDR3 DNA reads TGTGCCACGGGCGGAGGGGGCCGCGACTCCTACGAGCAGTACTTC.

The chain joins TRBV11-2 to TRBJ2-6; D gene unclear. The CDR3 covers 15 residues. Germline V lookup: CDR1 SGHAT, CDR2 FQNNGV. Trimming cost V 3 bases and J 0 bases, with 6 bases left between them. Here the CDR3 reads CASSFWRSGANVLTF. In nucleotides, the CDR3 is TGTGCCAGCAGCTTTTGGCGCTCTGGGGCCAACGTCCTGACTTTC.

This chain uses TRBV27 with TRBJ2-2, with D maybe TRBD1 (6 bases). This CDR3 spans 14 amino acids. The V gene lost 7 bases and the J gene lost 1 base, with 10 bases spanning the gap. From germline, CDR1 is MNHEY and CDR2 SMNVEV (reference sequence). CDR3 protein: CASNPDRNTGELFF. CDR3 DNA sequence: TGTGCCAGCAACCCGGACAGGAACACCGGGGAGCTGTTTTTT.

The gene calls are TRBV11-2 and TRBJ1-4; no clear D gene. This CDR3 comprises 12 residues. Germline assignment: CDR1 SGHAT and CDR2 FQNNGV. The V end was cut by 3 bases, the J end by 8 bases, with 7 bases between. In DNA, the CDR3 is TGTGCCAGCAGCTTGGTGGGGGAAAAACTGTTTTTT. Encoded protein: CASSLVGEKLFF.

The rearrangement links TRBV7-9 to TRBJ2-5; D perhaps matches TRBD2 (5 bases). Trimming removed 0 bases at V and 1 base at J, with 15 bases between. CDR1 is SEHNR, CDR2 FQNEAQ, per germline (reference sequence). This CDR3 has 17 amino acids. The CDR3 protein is CASSLAVGLRLQETQYF. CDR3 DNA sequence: TGTGCCAGCAGCTTAGCGGTTGGACTGAGACTCCAAGAGACCCAGTACTTC.

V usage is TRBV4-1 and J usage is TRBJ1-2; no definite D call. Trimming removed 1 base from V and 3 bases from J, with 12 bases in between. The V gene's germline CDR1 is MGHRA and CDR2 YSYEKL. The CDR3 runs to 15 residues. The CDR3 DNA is TGCGCCAGCAGCCAAGGAACCTACAGTGACTATGGCTACACCTTC. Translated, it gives CASSQGTYSDYGYTF.

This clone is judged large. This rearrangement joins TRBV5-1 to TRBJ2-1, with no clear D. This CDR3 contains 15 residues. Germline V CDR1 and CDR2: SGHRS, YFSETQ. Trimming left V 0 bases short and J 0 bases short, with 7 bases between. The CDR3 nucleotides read TGCGCCAGCAGCTTGGCGGTAAGCTCCTACAATGAGCAGTTCTTC. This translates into CASSLAVSSYNEQFF.

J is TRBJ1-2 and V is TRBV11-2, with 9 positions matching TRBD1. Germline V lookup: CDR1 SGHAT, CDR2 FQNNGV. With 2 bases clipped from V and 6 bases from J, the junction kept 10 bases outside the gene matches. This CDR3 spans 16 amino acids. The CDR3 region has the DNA TGTGCCAGCAGCTTATGGGCCGGGACAGGGATAAATGGCTACACCTTC. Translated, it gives CASSLWAGTGINGYTF.

CDR3 nucleotide sequence: TGTGCCAGCAGTGAAGGCTATGTGTCGGACAGGAACTATGGCTACACCTTC. Translating it yields CASSEGYVSDRNYGYTF. This rearrangement joins TRBV6-1 to TRBJ1-2; 7 bases match TRBD1. CDR3 length: 17 amino acids. V gave up 1 base and J gave up 2 bases; unmatched junction bases: 10. The germline CDR1 and CDR2 sequences are MNHNS and SASEGT.

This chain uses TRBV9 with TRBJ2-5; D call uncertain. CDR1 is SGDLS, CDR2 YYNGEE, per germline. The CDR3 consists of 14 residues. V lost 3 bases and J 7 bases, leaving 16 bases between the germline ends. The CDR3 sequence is CASSAHRTPGTQYF. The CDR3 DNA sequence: TGTGCCAGCAGCGCCCATAGAACCCCAGGGACCCAGTACTTC.

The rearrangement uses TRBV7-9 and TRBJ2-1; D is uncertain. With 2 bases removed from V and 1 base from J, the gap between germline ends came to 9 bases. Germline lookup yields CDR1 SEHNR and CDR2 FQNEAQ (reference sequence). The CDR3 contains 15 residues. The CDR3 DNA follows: TGTGCCAGCAGCTTACTGAAGGGTTCCTACAATGAGCAGTTCTTC. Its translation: CASSLLKGSYNEQFF.

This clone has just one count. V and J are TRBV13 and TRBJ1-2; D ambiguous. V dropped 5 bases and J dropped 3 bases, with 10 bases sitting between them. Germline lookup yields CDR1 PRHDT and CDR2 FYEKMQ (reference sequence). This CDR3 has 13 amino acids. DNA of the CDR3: TGTGCCAGCAGCAAGGACCTTGACTATGGCTACACCTTC. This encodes CASSKDLDYGYTF.

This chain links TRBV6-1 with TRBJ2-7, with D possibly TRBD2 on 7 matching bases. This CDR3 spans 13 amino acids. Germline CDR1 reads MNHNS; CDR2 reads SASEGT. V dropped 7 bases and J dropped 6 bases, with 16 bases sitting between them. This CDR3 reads CASIQGGVREQYF. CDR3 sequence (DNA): TGTGCCAGCATCCAAGGGGGGGTTCGCGAGCAGTACTTC.

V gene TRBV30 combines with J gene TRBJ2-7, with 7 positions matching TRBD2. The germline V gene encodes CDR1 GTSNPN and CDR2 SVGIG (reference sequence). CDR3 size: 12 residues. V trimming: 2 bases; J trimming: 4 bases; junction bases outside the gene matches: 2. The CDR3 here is CAWSSSGYEQYF. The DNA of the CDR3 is TGTGCCTGGAGTTCTAGCGGTTACGAGCAGTACTTC.

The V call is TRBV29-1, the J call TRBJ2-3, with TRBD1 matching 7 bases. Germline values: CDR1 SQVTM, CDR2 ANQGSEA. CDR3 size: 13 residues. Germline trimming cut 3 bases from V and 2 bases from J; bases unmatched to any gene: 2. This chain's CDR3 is CSVDRGNTDTQYF. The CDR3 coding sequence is TGCAGCGTTGACAGGGGGAACACAGATACGCAGTATTTT.

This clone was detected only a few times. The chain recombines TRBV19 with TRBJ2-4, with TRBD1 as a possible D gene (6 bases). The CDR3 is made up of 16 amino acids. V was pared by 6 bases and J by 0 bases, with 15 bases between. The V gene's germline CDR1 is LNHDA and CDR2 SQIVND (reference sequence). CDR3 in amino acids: CASSELQGLAKNIQYF. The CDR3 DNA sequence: TGTGCCAGTAGCGAATTACAGGGATTAGCCAAAAACATTCAGTACTTC.

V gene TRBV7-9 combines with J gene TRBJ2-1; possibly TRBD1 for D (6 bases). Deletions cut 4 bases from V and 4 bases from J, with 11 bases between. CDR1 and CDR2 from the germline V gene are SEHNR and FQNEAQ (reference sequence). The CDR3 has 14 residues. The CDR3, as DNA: TGTGCCAGCAGCTCACCGGGACATTACAATGAGCAGTTCTTC. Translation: CASSSPGHYNEQFF.

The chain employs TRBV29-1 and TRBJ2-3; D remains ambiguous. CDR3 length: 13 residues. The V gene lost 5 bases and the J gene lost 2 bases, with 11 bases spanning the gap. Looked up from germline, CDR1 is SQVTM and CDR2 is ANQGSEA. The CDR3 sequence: CSVSVGFTDTQYF. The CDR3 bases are TGCAGCGTTTCGGTGGGATTCACAGATACGCAGTATTTT.

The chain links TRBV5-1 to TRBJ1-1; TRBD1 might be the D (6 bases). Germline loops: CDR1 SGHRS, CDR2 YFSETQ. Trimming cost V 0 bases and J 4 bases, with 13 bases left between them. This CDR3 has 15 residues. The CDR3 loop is CASSLEGGKGTEAFF. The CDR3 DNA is TGCGCCAGCAGCTTGGAGGGGGGGAAGGGCACTGAAGCTTTCTTT.

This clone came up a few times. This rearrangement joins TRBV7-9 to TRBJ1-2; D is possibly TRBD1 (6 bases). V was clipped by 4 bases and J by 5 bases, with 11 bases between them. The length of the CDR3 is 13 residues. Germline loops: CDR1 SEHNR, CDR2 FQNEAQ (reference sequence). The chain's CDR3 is CASSSGHGYGYTF. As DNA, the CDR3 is TGTGCCAGCAGCTCGGGACACGGATATGGCTACACCTTC.

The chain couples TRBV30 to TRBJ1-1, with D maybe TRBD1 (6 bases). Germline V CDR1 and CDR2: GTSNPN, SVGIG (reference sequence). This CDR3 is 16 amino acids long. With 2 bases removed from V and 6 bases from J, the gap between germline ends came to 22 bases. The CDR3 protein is CAWSPGQGTSGAEAFF. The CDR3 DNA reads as TGTGCCTGGAGTCCGGGACAAGGGACCTCGGGCGCTGAAGCTTTCTTT.

The CDR3 DNA reads as TGTGCCACCGGAATGGGTCAGGTATCTCAGCATTTT. Translated, it gives CATGMGQVSQHF. V usage is TRBV15 and J usage is TRBJ1-5; D is ambiguous. The CDR3 covers 12 residues. Germline values: CDR1 LNHNV, CDR2 YYDKDF (reference sequence). With 8 bases removed from V and 13 bases from J, the gap between germline ends came to 18 bases.

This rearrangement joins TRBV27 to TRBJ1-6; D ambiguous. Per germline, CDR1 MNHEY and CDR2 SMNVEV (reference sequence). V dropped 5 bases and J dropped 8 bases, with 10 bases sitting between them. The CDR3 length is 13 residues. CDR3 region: CASSPRHYSPLHF. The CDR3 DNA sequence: TGTGCCAGCAGTCCCCGACATTATTCACCCCTCCACTTT.

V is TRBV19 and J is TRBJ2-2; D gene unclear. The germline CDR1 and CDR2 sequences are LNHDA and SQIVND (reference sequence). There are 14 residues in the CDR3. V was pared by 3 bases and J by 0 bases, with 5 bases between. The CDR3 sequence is CASSIAANTGELFF. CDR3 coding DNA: TGTGCCAGTAGTATTGCAGCGAACACCGGGGAGCTGTTTTTT.

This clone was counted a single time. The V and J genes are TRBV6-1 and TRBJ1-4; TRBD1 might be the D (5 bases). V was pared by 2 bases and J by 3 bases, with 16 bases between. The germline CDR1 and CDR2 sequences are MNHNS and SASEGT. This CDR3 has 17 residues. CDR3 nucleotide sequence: TGTGCCAGCAGTGAACGATGGCGTGGGGCTGCTAATGAAAAACTGTTTTTT. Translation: CASSERWRGAANEKLFF.

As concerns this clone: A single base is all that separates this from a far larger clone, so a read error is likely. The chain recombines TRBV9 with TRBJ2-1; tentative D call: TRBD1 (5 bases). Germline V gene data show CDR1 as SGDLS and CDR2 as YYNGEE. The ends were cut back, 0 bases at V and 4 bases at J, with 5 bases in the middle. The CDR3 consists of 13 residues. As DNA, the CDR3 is TGTGCCAGCAGCGTAGGACAGTACAATGAGCAGTTCTTC. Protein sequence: CASSVGQYNEQFF.

The CDR3 sequence: CASSLGQGWETQYF. Here the CDR3 DNA reads TGTGCCAGCAGTTTAGGTCAGGGATGGGAGACCCAGTACTTC. J is TRBJ2-5 and V is TRBV28; D may be TRBD1 (5 bases). This CDR3 region has 14 residues. CDR1 is MDHEN, CDR2 SYDVKM, per germline. V dropped 2 bases and J dropped 5 bases, with 12 bases sitting between them.